This TCR beta chain comes out of a study of CD8 T cells in Susac syndrome. The multiple sclerosis controls were treatment-naive patients affected by stable or active relapsing-remitting disease. Random-hexamer reverse transcription was applied to about 0.5 to 1 ug RNA. Amplification of TCR beta CDR3 used immunoSEQ multiplex PCR across 54 Vbeta and 13 Jbeta. TCRdb called the immunoSEQ multiplex PCR reads again in MiXCR, with one record for every CDR3 protein. The data contain approximately 70,000 distinct CDR3 sequences, roughly 94% of them singletons. The CDR3 totals 16 residues. V lost 5 bases to trimming and J lost 1 base; unmatched junction nucleotides: 10. A remark on this clonotype: As yet, its antigen is unknown.

Regarding the study as a whole: The study conceded that relatively few individuals underwent its TCR sequencing and HLA analysis.

The V call is TRBV12-3 or TRBV12-4, the J call TRBJ2-5, with 7 bases aligning to TRBD2. Specimen: CD8+ T cells from PBMCs. This receptor was identified in a human donor with multiple sclerosis. CDR3 nucleotides: TGTGCCAGCAGTCGGACGAAACTAGCGACCCAAGAGACCCAGTACTTC. It translates to CASSRTKLATQETQYF.